One sample yielded the 10 T cell receptor beta chains listed below, sequenced in a study of shared T cell receptors in the human thymus. Profiling relied on immunoSEQ multiplex PCR, and the TCRdb table lists in-frame clones only, not all of them. The sample shows approximately 660,000 clones, approximately 87% of them seen only once. The sample was also reused in another study, on human thymus T cells.

The sample consisted of thymocytes. The receptor source for this set is a boy younger than two with a congenital heart defect.

This clone came up a few times. The chain combines TRBV28 with TRBJ1-2; D remains ambiguous. V was clipped by 5 bases and J by 2 bases, with 12 bases between them. The CDR3 totals 14 residues. Germline CDR1 and CDR2: MDHEN and SYDVKM. The CDR3 DNA reads TGTGCCAGCAGTCCCCGAGCACTGAACTATGGCTACACCTTC. This sequence encodes CASSPRALNYGYTF.

This sequence joins TRBV4-2 and TRBJ2-2; D might be TRBD2 (6 bases). Germline values: CDR1 LGHNA, CDR2 YNFKEQ. Trimming took 3 bases from V and 8 from J, leaving 16 bases between them. The CDR3 contains 15 residues. Here the CDR3 reads CASSQGGGTPGELFF. In nucleotides, the CDR3 is TGTGCCAGCAGCCAGGGTGGGGGGACTCCTGGGGAGCTGTTTTTT.

This rearrangement joins TRBV5-4 to TRBJ2-1; possibly TRBD1 for D (6 bases). V lost 6 bases, J lost 2 bases, and 9 bases lay in between. The CDR3 extends over 13 amino acids. CDR1 is SGHNT, CDR2 YYREEE, per germline (reference sequence). CDR3 sequence (DNA): TGTGCCAGCAACAGACAGGCCTACAATGAGCAGTTCTTC. Amino acids: CASNRQAYNEQFF.

This clone was recorded a few times. The rearrangement joins TRBV19 to TRBJ1-5; D is unresolved. CDR3 length: 13 amino acids. The germline V gene has CDR1 LNHDA and CDR2 SQIVND (reference sequence). Deletions cut 5 bases from V and 9 bases from J, with 14 bases between. CDR3 amino acids: CASSPAGLLPQHF. In DNA, the CDR3 is TGTGCCAGTAGTCCCGCTGGACTCCTGCCCCAGCATTTT. Combining the CDR3 with reference TRBV19 and TRBJ1-5 gives the whole variable domain DGGITQSPKYLFRKEGQNVTLSCEQNLNHDAMYWYRQDPGQGLRLIYYSQIVNDFQKGDIAEGYSVSREKKESFPLTVTSAQKNPTAFYLCASSPAGLLPQHFGDGTRLSIL.

The rearrangement links TRBV4-1 to TRBJ2-3, with 10 bases lining up with TRBD2. The J segment lost 2 bases and the V segment lost 3 bases, leaving 11 bases of the junction unmatched. The germline gives CDR1 MGHRA, CDR2 YSYEKL. The CDR3 extends over 18 amino acids. CDR3 in DNA: TGCGCCAGCAGCCATGTACGACGACTAGCGGGCCACACAGATACGCAGTATTTT. Protein product: CASSHVRRLAGHTDTQYF.

Only a few counts were recorded for this clone. The V call is TRBV10-2, the J call TRBJ2-3; 7 bases map to TRBD1. This CDR3 is built from 18 residues. V shed 4 bases, J shed 4 bases, and the junction held 17 bases outside the gene matches. CDR1 WSHSY and CDR2 SAAADI come from the germline V gene. The CDR3 here is CASSGTFPRGRSADTQYF. The CDR3 coding sequence is TGCGCCAGCAGTGGGACCTTTCCAAGGGGGCGCAGCGCAGATACGCAGTATTTT.

This chain uses TRBV6-5 with TRBJ2-1; the match to TRBD2 covers 11 bases. The germline V gene encodes CDR1 MNHEY and CDR2 SVGAGI. V shed 2 bases, J shed 12 bases, and the junction held 6 bases outside the gene matches. CDR3 length: 14 amino acids. The CDR3 DNA sequence: TGTGCCAGCAGTTACGGGACTAGCGGTATTGGGCAGTTCTTC. Its translation: CASSYGTSGIGQFF.

This clone was detected a few times. The V and J genes are TRBV27 and TRBJ2-1, with TRBD2 matching over 15 bases. The trim removed 3 bases at V and 7 bases at J, leaving 4 bases unmatched. The CDR3 covers 16 residues. Germline CDR1 MNHEY, CDR2 SMNVEV (reference sequence). CDR3 residues: CASSFGLAGGPNEQFF. In DNA, the CDR3 is TGTGCCAGCAGTTTCGGACTAGCGGGAGGGCCGAATGAGCAGTTCTTC.

The chain carries TRBV28 and TRBJ2-7, with TRBD2 matching over 10 bases. V gave up 5 bases and J gave up 3 bases; unmatched junction bases: 13. CDR3 length: 17 residues. Germline V lookup: CDR1 MDHEN, CDR2 SYDVKM. The CDR3 sequence is CASSRRSPGLAHYEQYF. CDR3 sequence (DNA): TGTGCCAGCAGTAGAAGGTCCCCGGGACTAGCGCACTACGAGCAGTACTTC.

CDR3 amino acids: CASSSHPGGEQYF. The CDR3, as DNA: TGTGCCAGCAGCTCCCACCCCGGGGGCGAGCAGTACTTC. This rearrangement joins TRBV6-5 to TRBJ2-7; D perhaps matches TRBD2 (6 bases). Germline V gives CDR1 MNHEY, CDR2 SVGAGI. V dropped 6 bases and J dropped 6 bases, with 15 bases sitting between them. The CDR3 is 13 amino acids.